This record looks at one TCR beta chain sequence and its context. These data come from a study of blood T cell repertoires in COVID-19. Background on the study: The United States, Italy and Spain were the sources of the acute and convalescent COVID-19 samples. The cDNA or gDNA used as material had been derived from T cells, B-cell-depleted T cells, or PBMCs.

CDR3 length equals 15 residues. Trimming removed 5 bases at V and 0 bases at J, with 11 bases between. The germline gives CDR1 LNHNV, CDR2 YYDKDF (reference sequence). Per the authors' pipeline: From reference gene primer amplification, estimates of nucleated cell counts were derived. Libraries were prepared by immunoSEQ multiplex PCR; TCRdb keeps only in-frame clonotypes and omits some of them. D and trimming were read from the DNA, whereas the V and J calls and clone size are those reported in that table. The data show about 140,000 clones, roughly 79% seen once. This rearrangement joins TRBV15 to TRBJ1-3, with D unclear. The specimen was peripheral blood. The sequence derives from a human donor in a cohort sampled during active COVID-19. In DNA form, the CDR3 reads TGTGCCACCAGCGGCCAGATTGCCTCTGGAAACACCATATATTTT. Its protein is CATSGQIASGNTIYF.